This T cell receptor (beta chain) was identified during a study of PD-L1 blockade in urothelial cancer. Data came from immunoSEQ multiplex PCR; TCRdb stores just in-frame clones and leaves some out. The sample lists some 100,000 clones; approximately 91% were seen once. The CDR3 is made up of 11 amino acids. Trimming cost V 1 base and J 7 bases, with 7 bases left between them. Germline loops: CDR1 DFQATT, CDR2 SNEGSKA (reference sequence). The chain carries TRBV20-1 and TRBJ1-2; a weak D match, TRBD1 (5 bases). The sequence was collected from an elderly woman with urothelial cancer. Material: PBMCs, obtained around atezolizumab (anti-PD-L1) treatment. The chain's CDR3 is CSARVQVGYTF. The CDR3 DNA reads TGCAGTGCTAGAGTACAGGTTGGCTACACCTTC.